This T cell receptor beta chain was documented in a study of CD8+ T cells in alopecia areata. Overall study: Among treated patients, oral tofacitinib was administered at 5 to 10 mg twice daily.

As regards this clone: The target antigen is unknown.

Study observations and caveats: Both scalp clonality and the expanded CD8+ clones among the top 100 showed a significant decrease with tofacitinib. Many expanded lesional clones persisted in scalp and blood during tofacitinib treatment.

The sample's treatment: oral pan-JAK inhibitor, 5-10 mg twice daily. The CDR3 spans 14 residues. Looked up from germline, CDR1 is SQVTM and CDR2 is ANQGSEA. The V gene end was trimmed by 7 bases and the J gene end by 7 bases; junction bases not matched to a gene: 13. RNA was isolated and reverse transcribed to cDNA, the sequencing template. Profiling relied on immunoSEQ multiplex PCR, and the TCRdb table lists in-frame clones only, not all of them. This table holds about 120,000 clones, about 50% found once. V gene TRBV29-1 combines with J gene TRBJ2-1; 7 nucleotides align to TRBD2. The receptor was isolated from a human donor with alopecia areata. The specimen comprised CD4+ T cells sorted from blood, sampled at week 4, from a patient treated with tofacitinib. CDR3 nucleotide sequence: TGCAGCGCTCGAAAGCGGGAAGGGGAGAATGAGCAGTTCTTC. Translating gives CSARKREGENEQFF.